This TCR beta chain was captured in a study of response to subunit inactivated influenza vaccine. The study, taken as a whole, reports: Only a handful of new T cells, the authors suggested, are recruited with each seasonal influenza vaccination.

V lost 0 bases to trimming and J lost 7 bases, with 12 bases between them. CDR3 length: 14 residues. Germline V CDR1 and CDR2: MNHEY, SVGAGI. This clonotype was detected a few times. Its matching antigen is unknown. One entry per CDR3 protein, called by TCRdb with MiXCR from the RT-PCR reads. Here the sample spans some 500,000 distinct CDR3 sequences, approximately 12% being singletons. The chain joins TRBV6-5 to TRBJ2-5, with D tentatively TRBD2 (5 bases). The sequence came from a man aged 45 to 65 who received an inactivated influenza vaccine. The sample in question was PBMCs from blood, obtained 45 days after vaccination. The CDR3 region is CASSYSVDLMTQYF. The DNA of the CDR3 is TGTGCCAGCAGTTACTCGGTGGACTTAATGACCCAGTACTTC.